Presented here are 9 T cell receptor beta chains from one specimen sequenced in a study of beta chain features in type 1 diabetes. Notes on the study in general: Patients with Type 1 diabetes showed moderately but significantly shorter TCRB CDR3s in all four CD4+ subsets.

Expressed TCRB transcripts were sequenced because the entire RNA isolate underwent reverse transcription. Produced via immunoSEQ multiplex PCR; TCRdb's table is partial and in-frame only. The repertoire consists of roughly 140,000 clones, with about a tenth occurring once and the leading ten covering around 0.48%. These receptors have no known antigen. Sequenced: central memory CD4+ T cells from blood. Every receptor here comes from a young man with type 1 diabetes.

The chain has TRBV19 and TRBJ2-7; the match to TRBD1 covers 8 bases. The length of the CDR3 is 14 residues. Germline V lookup: CDR1 LNHDA, CDR2 SQIVND (reference sequence). Germline trimming cut 5 bases from V and 1 base from J; bases unmatched to any gene: 4. For the CDR3, the DNA is TGTGCCAGTAGTCCTTGGGACAGGTCCTACGAGCAGTACTTC. Residues: CASSPWDRSYEQYF. The full variable domain, completed using reference TRBV19 and TRBJ2-7, is DGGITQSPKYLFRKEGQNVTLSCEQNLNHDAMYWYRQDPGQGLRLIYYSQIVNDFQKGDIAEGYSVSREKKESFPLTVTSAQKNPTAFYLCASSPWDRSYEQYFGPGTRLTVT.

Regarding this clone: One end of the junction is discordant with germline, which a read error may explain. The chain carries TRBV6-1 and TRBJ1-1; D is unclear. Per germline, CDR1 MNHNS and CDR2 SASEGT. This CDR3 contains 14 residues. CDR3 DNA: TGTGCCAGCAGCGAAGGCCCGGGGAACACTGAAGCTTTCTTT. Translated: CASSEGPGNTEAFF.

Only a few counts were recorded for this clone. The rearrangement uses TRBV7-9 and TRBJ1-5, with 7 bases fitting TRBD1. V shed 5 bases, J shed 3 bases, and the junction held 4 bases outside the gene matches. The CDR3 loop spans 14 amino acids. The germline CDR1 and CDR2 sequences are SEHNR and FQNEAQ (reference sequence). The CDR3 protein is CASSPTGANQPQHF. The CDR3 bases are TGTGCCAGCAGCCCCACAGGGGCCAATCAGCCCCAGCATTTT.

This clone has at least ten counts. The V gene is TRBV7-2, the J gene TRBJ1-5, with D hard to call. CDR1 SGHTA and CDR2 FQGNSA come from the germline V gene. V was clipped by 3 bases and J by 8 bases, with 17 bases between them. The CDR3 has 15 amino acids. The CDR3 DNA reads TGTGCCAGCAGCTTGGGCAGCATGAGGGCAAAGCCCCAGCATTTT. Translating it yields CASSLGSMRAKPQHF. Drawing the rest from reference TRBV7-2 and TRBJ1-5, the complete variable domain is GAGVSQSPSNKVTEKGKDVELRCDPISGHTALYWYRQSLGQGLEFLIYFQGNSAPDKSGLPSDRFSAERTGGSVSTLTIQRTQQEDSAVYLCASSLGSMRAKPQHFGDGTRLSIL.

This chain joins TRBV7-8 and TRBJ2-1, with TRBD2 matching over 12 bases. The germline CDR1 and CDR2 sequences are SGHVS and FQNEAQ. Germline trimming cut 9 bases from V and 4 bases from J; bases unmatched to any gene: 4. The CDR3 length is 14 residues. CDR3 region: CASLGLAGYNEQFF. The CDR3 coding sequence is TGTGCCAGTCTAGGACTAGCGGGGTACAATGAGCAGTTCTTC.

The chain couples TRBV4-1 to TRBJ1-1; D possibly corresponds to TRBD1 (5 bases). V was shortened by 0 bases and J by 0 bases, with 11 bases between the two germline ends. In germline, CDR1 is MGHRA, CDR2 YSYEKL. The CDR3 contains 16 residues. The CDR3 DNA reads TGCGCCAGCAGCCAAGATCTGAGACAGATGAACACTGAAGCTTTCTTT. This translates into CASSQDLRQMNTEAFF.

A few counts support this clone. This chain connects TRBV6-6 to TRBJ1-1, with D unclear. V was pared by 2 bases and J by 0 bases, with 7 bases between. Per the germline V gene, CDR1 is MNHNY and CDR2 is SVGAGI (reference sequence). This CDR3 has 14 amino acids. The CDR3 coding sequence is TGTGCCAGCAGTTACGGGCAGATGAACACTGAAGCTTTCTTT. Translating it yields CASSYGQMNTEAFF.

DNA of the CDR3: TGTGCCAGCTACGGCCAGGGCGTCTACGAGCAGTACTTC. It yields the protein CASYGQGVYEQYF. The V and J genes are TRBV28 and TRBJ2-7, with D perhaps matching TRBD1 (5 bases). Germline CDR1 reads MDHEN; CDR2 reads SYDVKM. The V and J ends lost 8 bases and 3 bases respectively, with 14 bases between them. The CDR3 is 13 amino acids.

The DNA of the CDR3 is TGTGCCAGCAGCGTAGACAGGGGTTGGCAAGAGACCCAGTACTTC. Translated: CASSVDRGWQETQYF. This sequence joins TRBV9 and TRBJ2-5; the match to TRBD1 covers 7 bases. The V segment lost 0 bases and the J segment 2 bases; nucleotides outside the gene matches: 4. Germline V CDR1 and CDR2: SGDLS, YYNGEE. The CDR3 loop spans 15 amino acids.